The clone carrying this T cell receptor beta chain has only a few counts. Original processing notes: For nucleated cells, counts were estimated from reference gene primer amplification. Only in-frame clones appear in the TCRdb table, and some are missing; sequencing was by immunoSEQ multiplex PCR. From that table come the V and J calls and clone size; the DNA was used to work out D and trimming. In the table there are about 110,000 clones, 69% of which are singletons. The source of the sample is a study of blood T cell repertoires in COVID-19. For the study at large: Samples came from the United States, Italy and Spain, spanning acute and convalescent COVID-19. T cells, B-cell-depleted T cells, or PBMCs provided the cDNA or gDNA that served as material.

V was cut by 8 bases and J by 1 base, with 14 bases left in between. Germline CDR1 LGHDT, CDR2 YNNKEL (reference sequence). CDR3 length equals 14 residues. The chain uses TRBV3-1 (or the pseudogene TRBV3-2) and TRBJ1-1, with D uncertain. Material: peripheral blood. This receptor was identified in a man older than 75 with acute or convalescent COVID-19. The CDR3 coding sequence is TGTGCCAGCGGGAGCCGGGCCCAGAACACTGAAGCTTTCTTT. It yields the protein CASGSRAQNTEAFF.